The source of this TCR beta chain is a study of T-cell memory formation after mild COVID-19. Study-wide findings and caveats: Pre-infection memory harbored some responding clones, suggesting cross-reactive memory joined. Day 37-peaking second-wave clones had unconfirmed SARS-CoV-2 specificity. CD4+ contracting clones were found mainly in CM and EM, and CD8+ ones in EMRA.

For this clonotype: Antigen specificity is unknown.

TCR alpha and TCR beta cDNA libraries carrying sample barcodes and UMIs were produced by 5'RACE using constant-segment primers. TCRdb independently ran MiXCR on the 5' RACE reads; one entry per CDR3 protein. Among roughly 610,000 distinct CDR3 sequences listed, 15% to 20% were seen once. V lost 1 base to trimming and J lost 5 bases, with 13 bases between them. CDR3 length: 15 residues. Per the germline V gene, CDR1 is LNHNV and CDR2 is YYDKDF (reference sequence). This receptor was taken from an adult woman who had mild COVID-19 (a few samples of this study predate the infection). Cell type and time point are not known. Material for sequencing was PBMCs or a T cell subset sorted from them (not recorded which). The chain recombines TRBV15 with TRBJ2-3, with D perhaps TRBD2 (7 bases). The CDR3, as DNA: TGTGCCACCAGCAGAGGTGGGGGGGCTGAAGATACGCAGTATTTT. It translates to CATSRGGGAEDTQYF.